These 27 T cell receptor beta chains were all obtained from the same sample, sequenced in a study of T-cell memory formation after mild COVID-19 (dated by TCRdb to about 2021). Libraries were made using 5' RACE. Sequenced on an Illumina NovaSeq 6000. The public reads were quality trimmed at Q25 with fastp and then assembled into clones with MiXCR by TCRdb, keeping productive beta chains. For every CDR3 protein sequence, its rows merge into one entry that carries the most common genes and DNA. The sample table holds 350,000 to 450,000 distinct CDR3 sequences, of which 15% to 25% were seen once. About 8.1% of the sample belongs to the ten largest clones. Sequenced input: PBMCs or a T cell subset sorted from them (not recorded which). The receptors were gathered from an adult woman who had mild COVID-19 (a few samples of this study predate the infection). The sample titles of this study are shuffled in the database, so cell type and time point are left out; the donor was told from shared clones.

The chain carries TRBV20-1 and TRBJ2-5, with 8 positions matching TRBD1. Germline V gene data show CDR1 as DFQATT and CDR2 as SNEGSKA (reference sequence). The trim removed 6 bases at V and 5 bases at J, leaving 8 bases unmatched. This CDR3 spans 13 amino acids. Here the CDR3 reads CSARTGNWETQYF. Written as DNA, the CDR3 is TGCAGTGCGAGGACAGGGAATTGGGAGACCCAGTACTTC.

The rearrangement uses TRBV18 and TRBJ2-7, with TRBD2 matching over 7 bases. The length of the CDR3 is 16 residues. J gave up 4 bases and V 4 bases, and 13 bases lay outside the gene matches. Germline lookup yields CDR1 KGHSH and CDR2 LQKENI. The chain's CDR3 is CASSRNPGRGKYEQYF. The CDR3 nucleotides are TGTGCCAGCTCACGCAACCCGGGGCGGGGGAAATACGAGCAGTACTTC.

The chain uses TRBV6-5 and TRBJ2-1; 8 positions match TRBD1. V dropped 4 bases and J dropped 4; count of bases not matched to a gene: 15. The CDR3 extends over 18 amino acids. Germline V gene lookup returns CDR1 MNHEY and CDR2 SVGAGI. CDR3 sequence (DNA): TGTGCCAGCAGTTCCCTCGCTCACAGGGGGTCTTGGTACAATGAGCAGTTCTTC. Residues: CASSSLAHRGSWYNEQFF.

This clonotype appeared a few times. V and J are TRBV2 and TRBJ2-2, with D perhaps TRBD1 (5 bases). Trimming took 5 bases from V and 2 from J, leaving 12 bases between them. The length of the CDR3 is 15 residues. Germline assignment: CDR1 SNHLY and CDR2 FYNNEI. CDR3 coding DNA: TGTGCCAGCAGTCTCGACAGACTCAACACCGGGGAGCTGTTTTTT. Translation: CASSLDRLNTGELFF.

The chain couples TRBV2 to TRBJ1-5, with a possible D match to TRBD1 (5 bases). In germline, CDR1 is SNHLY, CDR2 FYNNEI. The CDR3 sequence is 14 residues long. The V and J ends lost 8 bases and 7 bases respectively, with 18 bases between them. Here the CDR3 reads CASSRAQGGQPQHF. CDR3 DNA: TGTGCCAGCTCCCGAGCGCAGGGAGGCCAGCCCCAGCATTTT.

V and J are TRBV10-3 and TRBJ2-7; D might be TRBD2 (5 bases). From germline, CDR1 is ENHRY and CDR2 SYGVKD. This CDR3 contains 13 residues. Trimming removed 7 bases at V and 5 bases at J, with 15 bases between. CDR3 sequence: CAIMRALLDEQYF. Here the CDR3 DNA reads TGTGCCATCATGCGGGCCCTATTGGACGAGCAGTACTTC.

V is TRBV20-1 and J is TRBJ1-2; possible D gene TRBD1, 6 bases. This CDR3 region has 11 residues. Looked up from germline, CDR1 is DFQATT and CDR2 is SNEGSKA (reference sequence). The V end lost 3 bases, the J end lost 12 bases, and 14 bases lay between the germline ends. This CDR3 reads CSASTGRVDTF. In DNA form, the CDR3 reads TGCAGTGCTAGTACAGGGAGAGTCGACACCTTC.

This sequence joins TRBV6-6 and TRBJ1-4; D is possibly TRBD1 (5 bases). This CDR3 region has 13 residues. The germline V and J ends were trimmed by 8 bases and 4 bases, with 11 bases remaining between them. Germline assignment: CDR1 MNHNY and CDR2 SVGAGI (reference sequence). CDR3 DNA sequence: TGTGCCAGCGGGCAGGGTAGTAATGAAAAACTGTTTTTT. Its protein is CASGQGSNEKLFF.

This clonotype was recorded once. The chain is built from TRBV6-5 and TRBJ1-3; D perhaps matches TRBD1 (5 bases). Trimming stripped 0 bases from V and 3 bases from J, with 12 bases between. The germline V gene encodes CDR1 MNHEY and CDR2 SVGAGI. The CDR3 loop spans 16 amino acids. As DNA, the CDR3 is TGTGCCAGCAGTTACTCGAAGGATCAGGGTGGAAACACCATATATTTT. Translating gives CASSYSKDQGGNTIYF.

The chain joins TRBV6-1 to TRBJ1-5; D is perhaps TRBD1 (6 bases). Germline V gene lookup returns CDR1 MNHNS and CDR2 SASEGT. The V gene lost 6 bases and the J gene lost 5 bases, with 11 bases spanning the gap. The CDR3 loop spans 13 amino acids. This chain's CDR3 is CASRGQPHQPQHF. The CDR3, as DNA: TGTGCCAGCAGAGGACAGCCCCATCAGCCCCAGCATTTT.

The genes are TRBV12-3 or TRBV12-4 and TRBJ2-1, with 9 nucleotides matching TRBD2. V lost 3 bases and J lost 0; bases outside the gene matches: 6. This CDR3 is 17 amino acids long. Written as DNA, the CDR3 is TGTGCCAGCAGTTTTTGGCTAGCGGGAAGCTCCTACAATGAGCAGTTCTTC. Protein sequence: CASSFWLAGSSYNEQFF.

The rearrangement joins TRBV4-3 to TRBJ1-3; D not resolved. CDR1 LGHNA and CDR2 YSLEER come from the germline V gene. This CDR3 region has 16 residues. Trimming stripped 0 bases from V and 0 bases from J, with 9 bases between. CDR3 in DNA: TGCGCCAGCAGCCAAGATACAGTGAGCTCTGGAAACACCATATATTTT. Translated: CASSQDTVSSGNTIYF.

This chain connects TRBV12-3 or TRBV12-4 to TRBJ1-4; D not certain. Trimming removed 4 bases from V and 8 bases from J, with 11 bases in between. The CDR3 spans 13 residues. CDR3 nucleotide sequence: TGTGCCAGCAGTTGGGTAGTTGGGGAAAAACTGTTTTTT. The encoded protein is CASSWVVGEKLFF.

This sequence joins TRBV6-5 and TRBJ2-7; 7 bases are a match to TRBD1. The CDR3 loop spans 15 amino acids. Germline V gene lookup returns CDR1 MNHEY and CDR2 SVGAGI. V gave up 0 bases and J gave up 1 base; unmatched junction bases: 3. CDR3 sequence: CASSYSETGSYEQYF. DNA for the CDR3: TGTGCCAGCAGTTACTCGGAGACAGGGTCCTACGAGCAGTACTTC.

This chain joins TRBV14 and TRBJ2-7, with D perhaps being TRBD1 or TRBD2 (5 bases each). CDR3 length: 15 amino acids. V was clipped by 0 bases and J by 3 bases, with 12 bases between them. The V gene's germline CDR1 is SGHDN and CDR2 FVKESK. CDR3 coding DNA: TGTGCCAGCAGCCAAGAGACGACAGACTACTACGAGCAGTACTTC. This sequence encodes CASSQETTDYYEQYF.

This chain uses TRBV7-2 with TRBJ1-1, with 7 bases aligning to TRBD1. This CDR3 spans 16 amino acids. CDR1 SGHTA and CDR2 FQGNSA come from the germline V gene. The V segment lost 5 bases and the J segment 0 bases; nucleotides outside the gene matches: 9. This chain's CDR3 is CASSSLTGTVNTEAFF. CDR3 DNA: TGTGCCAGCAGCAGCTTGACCGGGACAGTGAACACTGAAGCTTTCTTT.

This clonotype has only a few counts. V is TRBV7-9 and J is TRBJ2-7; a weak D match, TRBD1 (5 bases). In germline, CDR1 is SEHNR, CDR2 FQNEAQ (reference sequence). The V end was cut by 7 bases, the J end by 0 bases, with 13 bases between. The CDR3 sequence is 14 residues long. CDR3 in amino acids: CASTPGLISYEQYF. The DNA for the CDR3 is TGTGCCAGCACCCCAGGGCTGATCTCCTACGAGCAGTACTTC.

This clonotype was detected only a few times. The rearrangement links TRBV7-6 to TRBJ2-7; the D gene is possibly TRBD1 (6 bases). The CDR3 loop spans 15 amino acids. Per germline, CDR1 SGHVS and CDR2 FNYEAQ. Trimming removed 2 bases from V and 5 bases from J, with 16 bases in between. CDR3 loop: CASSLYRTVLNEQYF. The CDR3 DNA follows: TGTGCCAGCAGCTTATACCGGACAGTTTTAAACGAGCAGTACTTC.

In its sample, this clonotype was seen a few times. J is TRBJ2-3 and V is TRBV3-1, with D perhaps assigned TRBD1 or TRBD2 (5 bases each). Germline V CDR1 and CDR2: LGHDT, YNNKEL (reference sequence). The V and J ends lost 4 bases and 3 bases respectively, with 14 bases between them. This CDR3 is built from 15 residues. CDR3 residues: CASSPSGLRTDTQYF. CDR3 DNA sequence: TGTGCCAGCAGCCCTTCGGGGCTAAGGACAGATACGCAGTATTTT.

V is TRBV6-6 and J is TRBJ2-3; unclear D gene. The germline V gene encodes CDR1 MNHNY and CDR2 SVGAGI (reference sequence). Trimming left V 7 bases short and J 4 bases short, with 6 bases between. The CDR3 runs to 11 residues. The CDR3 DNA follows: TGTGCCAGCATGTACTCAGATACGCAGTATTTT. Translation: CASMYSDTQYF.

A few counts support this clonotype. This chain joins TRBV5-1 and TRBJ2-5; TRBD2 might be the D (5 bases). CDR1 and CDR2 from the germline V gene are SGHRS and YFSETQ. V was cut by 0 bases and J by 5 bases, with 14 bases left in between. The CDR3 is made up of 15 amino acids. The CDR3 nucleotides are TGCGCCAGCAGCTTGGAAGCGGCTATGAGGGAGACCCAGTACTTC. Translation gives CASSLEAAMRETQYF. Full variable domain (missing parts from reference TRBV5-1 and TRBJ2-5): KAGVTQTPRYLIKTRGQQVTLSCSPISGHRSVSWYQQTPGQGLQFLFEYFSETQRNKGNFPGRFSGRQFSNSRSEMNVSTLELGDSALYLCASSLEAAMRETQYFGPGTRLLVL.

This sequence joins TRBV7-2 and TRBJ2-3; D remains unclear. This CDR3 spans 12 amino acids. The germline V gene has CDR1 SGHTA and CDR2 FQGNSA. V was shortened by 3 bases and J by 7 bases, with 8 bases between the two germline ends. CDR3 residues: CASSLTRNTQYF. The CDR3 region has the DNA TGTGCCAGCAGCTTGACTCGGAATACGCAGTATTTT.

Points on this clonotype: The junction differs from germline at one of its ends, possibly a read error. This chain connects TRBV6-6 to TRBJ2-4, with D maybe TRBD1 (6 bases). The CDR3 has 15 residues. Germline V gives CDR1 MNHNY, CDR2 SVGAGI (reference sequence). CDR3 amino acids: CASSPPTGMGNVQYF. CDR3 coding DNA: TGTGCCAGCAGTCCACCAACAGGGATGGGAAACGTTCAGTACTTC.

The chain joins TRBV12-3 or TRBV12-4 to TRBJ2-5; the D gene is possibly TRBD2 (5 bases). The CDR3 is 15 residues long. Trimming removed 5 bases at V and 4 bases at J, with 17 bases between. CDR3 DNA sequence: TGTGCCAGCAGTACAACCTCGGAAGCGGTAGAGACCCAGTACTTC. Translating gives CASSTTSEAVETQYF.

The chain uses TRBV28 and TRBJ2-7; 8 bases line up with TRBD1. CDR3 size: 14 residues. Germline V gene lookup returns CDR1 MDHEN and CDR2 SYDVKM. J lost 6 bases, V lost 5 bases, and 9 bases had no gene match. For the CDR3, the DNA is TGTGCCAGCAGTGCCGGGACAGGTGGATCCGAGCAGTACTTC. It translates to CASSAGTGGSEQYF. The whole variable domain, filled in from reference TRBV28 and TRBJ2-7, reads DVKVTQSSRYLVKRTGEKVFLECVQDMDHENMFWYRQDPGLGLRLIYFSYDVKMKEKGDIPEGYSVSREKKERFSLILESASTNQTSMYLCASSAGTGGSEQYFGPGTRLTVT.

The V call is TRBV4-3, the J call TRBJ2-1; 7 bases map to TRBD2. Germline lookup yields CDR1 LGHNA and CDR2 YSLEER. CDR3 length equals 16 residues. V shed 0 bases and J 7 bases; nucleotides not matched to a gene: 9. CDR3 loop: CASSQDWAGVGNEQFF. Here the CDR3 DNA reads TGCGCCAGCAGCCAAGATTGGGCGGGAGTGGGAAATGAGCAGTTCTTC.

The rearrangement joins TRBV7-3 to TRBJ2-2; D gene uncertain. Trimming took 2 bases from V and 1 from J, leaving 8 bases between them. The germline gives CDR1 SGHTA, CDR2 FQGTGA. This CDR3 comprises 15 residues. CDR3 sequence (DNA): TGTGCCAGCAGCTTAGACGCAGGGAACACCGGGGAGCTGTTTTTT. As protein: CASSLDAGNTGELFF. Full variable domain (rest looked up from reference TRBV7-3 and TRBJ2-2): GAGVSQTPSNKVTEKGKYVELRCDPISGHTALYWYRQSLGQGPEFLIYFQGTGAADDSGLPNDRFFAVRPEGSVSTLKIQRTERGDSAVYLCASSLDAGNTGELFFGEGSRLTVL.